These T cell receptor beta chains were read from a single sample in a study of T cell repertoires in cytomegalovirus infection. A single record per CDR3 protein comes from TCRdb applying MiXCR to the reads. The sample gives about 530,000 distinct CDR3 sequences, more than 25% of which show up once; approximately 13% is in the top ten. The specimen sequenced was PBMCs. The receptor source for this set is a human donor in good health (CMV status not recorded). Some clones in this sample may be carry-over from other donors' samples. CDR3s include the opening cysteine and the closing phenylalanine or tryptophan. The D gene is left open where the match is weak. A clone size is listed for some rows: how often the clone was seen (once, few, many), or a class if it is expanded.

j_call: TRBJ2-5
d_call: .
clone_size: .
v_call: TRBV7-2
cdr3_aa: CASSFARETQYF
cdr3_nt: TGTGCCAGCAGCTTCGCCAGGGAGACCCAGTACTTC

j_call: TRBJ1-2
d_call: .
clone_size: .
v_call: TRBV5-5
cdr3_aa: CASSNQTISYGYTF
cdr3_nt: TGTGCCAGCAGCAACCAGACAATCAGCTATGGCTACACCTTC

j_call: TRBJ2-3
d_call: TRBD2
clone_size: .
v_call: TRBV6-2/TRBV6-3
cdr3_aa: CASSSASSGRASDTQYF
cdr3_nt: TGTGCCAGCAGTTCGGCATCGAGCGGGAGGGCCTCAGATACGCAGTATTTT

j_call: TRBJ1-2
d_call: .
clone_size: .
v_call: TRBV7-9
cdr3_aa: CASSLERLRGYTF
cdr3_nt: TGTGCCAGCAGCTTAGAAAGACTGAGGGGCTACACCTTC

j_call: TRBJ2-1
d_call: TRBD1
clone_size: few
v_call: TRBV7-2
cdr3_aa: CASSLGQGVTDEQFF
cdr3_nt: TGTGCCAGCAGCCTGGGACAGGGGGTCACGGATGAGCAGTTCTTC

j_call: TRBJ2-5
d_call: .
clone_size: few
v_call: TRBV7-2
cdr3_aa: CASSLSYSGAQYF
cdr3_nt: TGTGCCAGCAGCTTAAGTTATTCCGGGGCCCAGTACTTC

j_call: TRBJ2-1
d_call: .
clone_size: few
v_call: TRBV19
cdr3_aa: CASSRRGEGYNEQFF
cdr3_nt: TGTGCCAGTAGTAGAAGGGGGGAGGGATACAATGAGCAGTTCTTC

j_call: TRBJ1-2
d_call: TRBD1
clone_size: many
v_call: TRBV7-2
cdr3_aa: CASSVRTGGLNGYTF
cdr3_nt: TGTGCCAGCAGCGTCAGGACAGGGGGCTTAAATGGCTACACCTTC

j_call: TRBJ1-2
d_call: .
clone_size: .
v_call: TRBV6-6
cdr3_aa: CASSDDSYGYTF
cdr3_nt: TGTGCCAGCAGTGACGACAGCTATGGCTACACCTTC

j_call: TRBJ2-1
d_call: .
clone_size: .
v_call: TRBV5-1
cdr3_aa: CASSFRGGIGNEQFF
cdr3_nt: TGCGCCAGCAGCTTTAGGGGGGGAATTGGGAATGAGCAGTTCTTC